The clone carrying this TCR beta chain was seen once. The assay was immunoSEQ multiplex PCR, and TCRdb's table has in-frame clones only and misses some. The sample has fewer than 1 million clones, roughly 96% seen once; the top ten hold less than 0.3%. In the naive CD8 group, cells lacked CD45RO and were positively selected for CCR7, so terminally differentiated effector memory CD45RA+ cells were left out. The source of the sample is a study of shared clonotypes between healthy human individuals. This CDR3 is built from 16 residues. The V end was cut by 0 bases, the J end by 1 base, with 12 bases between. The germline V gene encodes CDR1 MNHNY and CDR2 SVGAGI (reference sequence).

The specimen was naive CD8+ T cells sorted from blood. The receptor comes from a man aged 30-40 years in good health. The chain joins TRBV6-6 to TRBJ1-1, with TRBD1 as a possible D gene (6 bases). The CDR3 here is CASSYSKSRGNTEAFF. For the CDR3, the DNA is TGTGCCAGCAGTTACTCGAAGAGCAGGGGGAACACTGAAGCTTTCTTT.